The next 7 T cell receptor beta chains were all read from a single sample in a study of T-cell memory formation after mild COVID-19. TCRdb analysed the 5' RACE reads with MiXCR anew, one entry per CDR3 protein. This sample has around 310,000 distinct CDR3 sequences, with 20% to 25% found just once. Sequencing was carried out using PBMCs or a T cell subset sorted from them (not recorded which). These receptor sequences come from a man aged 18 to 35 who had mild COVID-19 (a few samples of this study predate the infection). Cell type and time point are not known.

In its sample, this clonotype was seen a few times. The chain links TRBV5-1 to TRBJ1-2, with D possibly TRBD1 on 6 matching bases. Germline V lookup: CDR1 SGHRS, CDR2 YFSETQ. The V end was cut by 0 bases, the J end by 8 bases, with 20 bases between. The CDR3 covers 16 residues. Written as DNA, the CDR3 is TGCGCCAGCAGCTTGGCCTTAGGGGGTTCCGTGGAAGGCTACACCTTC. Its translation: CASSLALGGSVEGYTF.

A few counts support this clonotype. The rearrangement uses TRBV12-3 or TRBV12-4 and TRBJ1-1, with D perhaps TRBD1 (6 bases). The CDR3 extends over 12 amino acids. V was trimmed by 9 bases and J by 7 bases, leaving 15 bases between them. CDR3: CASLGEGVEAFF. The CDR3 region has the DNA TGTGCCAGTCTGGGTGAGGGGGTTGAAGCTTTCTTT.

This clonotype was seen a few times. The chain joins TRBV28 to TRBJ1-5; 9 bases line up with TRBD1. The length of the CDR3 is 17 residues. Trimming cost V 2 bases and J 6 bases; bases outside gene matches: 11. CDR1 is MDHEN, CDR2 SYDVKM, per germline. CDR3 coding DNA: TGTGCCAGCAGTTTAGGCCTGGGACAGGGAATAGGTCAGCCCCAGCATTTT. Translated, it gives CASSLGLGQGIGQPQHF.

V is TRBV4-3 and J is TRBJ2-2; tentatively, D is TRBD2 (6 bases). V was clipped by 3 bases and J by 4 bases, with 12 bases between them. The length of the CDR3 is 15 residues. The germline gives CDR1 LGHNA, CDR2 YSLEER. The CDR3 nucleotides are TGCGCCAGCAGCCAGTGGGAGGCGAGCACCGGGGAGCTGTTTTTT. Protein: CASSQWEASTGELFF.

V gene TRBV2 combines with J gene TRBJ2-5, with a tentative D call TRBD1 (6 bases). Germline CDR1 and CDR2: SNHLY and FYNNEI. There are 13 residues in the CDR3. V lost 5 bases and J 4 bases, leaving 11 bases between the germline ends. Here the CDR3 DNA reads TGTGCCAGCAGTCCACAGGGAAGAGAGACCCAGTACTTC. This encodes CASSPQGRETQYF.

V usage is TRBV29-1 and J usage is TRBJ2-7, with D perhaps matching TRBD2 (6 bases). Germline CDR1 SQVTM, CDR2 ANQGSEA. The CDR3 length is 11 residues. V gave up 7 bases and J gave up 6 bases, with 13 bases separating them. CDR3 nucleotides: TGCAGCGGGGGGGTTCCTTCCGAGCAGTACTTC. Protein sequence: CSGGVPSEQYF.

This clonotype was detected only a few times. The chain carries TRBV2 and TRBJ1-1; weak D call: TRBD1 (6 bases). Germline CDR1 and CDR2: SNHLY and FYNNEI. Deletions cut 6 bases from V and 1 base from J, with 9 bases between. This CDR3 comprises 13 residues. CDR3: CASRTTGNTEAFF. Written as DNA, the CDR3 is TGTGCCAGCAGGACGACAGGGAACACTGAAGCTTTCTTT.